This is a list of T cell receptor beta chains from one sample in a study of blood T cell repertoires in COVID-19. Produced via immunoSEQ multiplex PCR; TCRdb's table is partial and in-frame only. Of under 100,000 clones in the sample, around 80% are singletons; the top ten hold approximately 15%. The sample comprised peripheral blood. The receptors here all came from a woman in her sixties with acute or convalescent COVID-19. CDR3s include the opening cysteine and the closing phenylalanine or tryptophan. The D gene is left open where the match is weak. Some rows mark clone size as missing; the rest say once, few, many or name a class of expanded clone.

v_call: TRBV5-1
j_call: TRBJ2-2
clone_size: .
d_call: TRBD2
cdr3_aa: CASSPTLAGYTGELFF
cdr3_nt: TGCGCCAGCAGCCCAACTTTAGCGGGGTACACCGGGGAGCTGTTTTTT

v_call: TRBV2
j_call: TRBJ2-1
clone_size: .
d_call: TRBD2
cdr3_aa: CATLPSGSNEQFF
cdr3_nt: TGTGCAACATTACCCAGCGGGAGTAATGAGCAGTTCTTC

v_call: TRBV6-5
j_call: TRBJ1-1
clone_size: .
d_call: TRBD1
cdr3_aa: CASTGQGLNTEAFF
cdr3_nt: TGTGCCAGTACTGGACAGGGGCTAAACACTGAAGCTTTCTTT

v_call: TRBV5-8
j_call: TRBJ1-4
clone_size: .
d_call: .
cdr3_aa: CASSPRGGKEKLFF
cdr3_nt: TGTGCCAGCAGCCCGCGGGGAGGAAAGGAAAAACTGTTTTTT

v_call: TRBV19
j_call: TRBJ2-5
clone_size: .
d_call: TRBD2
cdr3_aa: CASSIGLAARETQYF
cdr3_nt: TGTGCCAGTAGTATTGGTCTAGCGGCAAGAGAGACCCAGTACTTC

v_call: TRBV2
j_call: TRBJ2-2
clone_size: .
d_call: .
cdr3_aa: CASSELASVAGELFF
cdr3_nt: TGTGCCAGCAGTGAACTAGCTAGTGTTGCCGGGGAGCTGTTTTTT

v_call: TRBV2
j_call: TRBJ1-2
clone_size: .
d_call: .
cdr3_aa: CASSEGQLNYGYTF
cdr3_nt: TGTGCCAGCAGTGAGGGGCAGCTCAACTATGGCTACACCTTC

v_call: TRBV7-3
j_call: TRBJ1-2
clone_size: once
d_call: TRBD1
cdr3_aa: CASSLTGTGGVYGYTF
cdr3_nt: TGTGCCAGCAGCTTAACGGGGACAGGGGGCGTCTATGGCTACACCTTC

v_call: TRBV24-1
j_call: TRBJ2-7
clone_size: once
d_call: TRBD2
cdr3_aa: CATSSGREGHSEQYF
cdr3_nt: TGTGCCACCAGTTCGGGACGGGAGGGCCACAGCGAGCAGTACTTC

v_call: TRBV5-4
j_call: TRBJ2-7
clone_size: .
d_call: TRBD2
cdr3_aa: CASSLLLTSGSSYEQYF
cdr3_nt: TGTGCCAGCAGCTTGTTATTGACTAGCGGGAGCTCCTACGAGCAGTACTTC

v_call: TRBV19
j_call: TRBJ1-4
clone_size: .
d_call: .
cdr3_aa: CASISGEKLFF
cdr3_nt: TGTGCCAGTATTAGTGGTGAAAAACTGTTTTTT

v_call: TRBV5-8
j_call: TRBJ1-5
clone_size: .
d_call: .
cdr3_aa: CASSLWSGVDQPQHF
cdr3_nt: TGTGCCAGCAGCTTGTGGTCAGGGGTCGATCAGCCCCAGCATTTT

v_call: TRBV19
j_call: TRBJ2-1
clone_size: .
d_call: TRBD2
cdr3_aa: CASSPLAGVYNEQFF
cdr3_nt: TGTGCCAGTTCTCCTCTAGCGGGGGTATACAATGAGCAGTTCTTC

v_call: TRBV6-1
j_call: TRBJ1-2
clone_size: .
d_call: TRBD1
cdr3_aa: CASSADRGQGNYGYTF
cdr3_nt: TGTGCCAGCAGTGCCGACAGGGGGCAGGGTAACTATGGCTACACCTTC

v_call: TRBV2
j_call: TRBJ1-5
clone_size: .
d_call: .
cdr3_aa: CASSEAFMGQSRPQHF
cdr3_nt: TGTGCCAGCAGTGAAGCGTTTATGGGACAATCTAGACCCCAGCATTTT

v_call: TRBV18
j_call: TRBJ1-1
clone_size: .
d_call: .
cdr3_aa: CASSPNELGGAFF
cdr3_nt: TGTGCCAGCTCACCAAATGAACTCGGCGGAGCTTTCTTT

v_call: TRBV11-3
j_call: TRBJ1-2
clone_size: .
d_call: .
cdr3_aa: CASSPQPRQGINYGYTF
cdr3_nt: TGTGCCAGCAGCCCCCAACCGAGGCAGGGGATTAACTATGGCTACACCTTC

v_call: TRBV12-3/TRBV12-4
j_call: TRBJ2-1
clone_size: .
d_call: .
cdr3_aa: CASSPVLNEQFF
cdr3_nt: TGTGCCAGCAGTCCAGTCCTCAATGAGCAGTTCTTC

v_call: TRBV5-4
j_call: TRBJ2-1
clone_size: .
d_call: TRBD2
cdr3_aa: CASSLAASGSDEQFF
cdr3_nt: TGTGCCAGCAGCTTGGCTGCTAGCGGGAGCGATGAGCAGTTCTTC

v_call: TRBV9
j_call: TRBJ1-1
clone_size: .
d_call: .
cdr3_aa: CASSEGTFNEAFF
cdr3_nt: TGTGCCAGCAGCGAAGGGACATTTAATGAAGCTTTCTTT

v_call: TRBV24-1
j_call: TRBJ1-1
clone_size: .
d_call: TRBD1
cdr3_aa: CATQPGQGNTEAFF
cdr3_nt: TGTGCCACCCAGCCGGGACAGGGGAACACTGAAGCTTTCTTT

v_call: TRBV21-1
j_call: TRBJ2-3
clone_size: .
d_call: .
cdr3_aa: CGDRGALLAGPDTQYF
cdr3_nt: TGTGGGGACAGGGGGGCCCTGCTAGCGGGACCAGATACGCAGTATTTT

v_call: TRBV9
j_call: TRBJ2-5
clone_size: .
d_call: .
cdr3_aa: CASSVAPHGGTETQYF
cdr3_nt: TGTGCCAGCAGCGTCGCCCCCCACGGAGGGACCGAGACCCAGTACTTC

v_call: TRBV7-6
j_call: TRBJ1-3
clone_size: .
d_call: .
cdr3_aa: CASSLYREGNTIYF
cdr3_nt: TGTGCCAGCAGCTTATATCGAGAGGGAAACACCATATATTTT

v_call: TRBV7-9
j_call: TRBJ1-3
clone_size: .
d_call: .
cdr3_aa: CASSLNRDSNTIYF
cdr3_nt: TGTGCCAGCAGCCTGAACAGGGATTCGAACACCATATATTTT

v_call: TRBV3-1/TRBV3-2
j_call: TRBJ2-1
clone_size: .
d_call: .
cdr3_aa: CASMSVQGYNEQFF
cdr3_nt: TGTGCCAGCATGTCAGTCCAGGGCTACAATGAGCAGTTCTTC

v_call: TRBV6-5
j_call: TRBJ1-5
clone_size: .
d_call: TRBD1
cdr3_aa: CASSREQGVNQPQHF
cdr3_nt: TGTGCCAGCAGCAGGGAACAGGGGGTAAATCAGCCCCAGCATTTT

v_call: TRBV4-2
j_call: TRBJ1-5
clone_size: .
d_call: TRBD1
cdr3_aa: CASSQGTGYNQPQHF
cdr3_nt: TGTGCCAGCAGCCAAGGGACAGGGTACAATCAGCCCCAGCATTTT

v_call: TRBV7-3
j_call: TRBJ1-2
clone_size: .
d_call: .
cdr3_aa: CASSRSGLPGGGYTF
cdr3_nt: TGTGCCAGCAGTCGGAGCGGTCTCCCAGGTGGTGGCTACACCTTC

v_call: TRBV6-5
j_call: TRBJ1-1
clone_size: .
d_call: .
cdr3_aa: CASSYSRGNTEAFF
cdr3_nt: TGTGCCAGCAGTTACTCGAGAGGGAACACTGAAGCTTTCTTT

v_call: TRBV11-2
j_call: TRBJ1-2
clone_size: few
d_call: TRBD1
cdr3_aa: CASSLRLGRGQLGYGYTF
cdr3_nt: TGTGCCAGCAGCTTAAGGCTGGGCAGGGGGCAGTTAGGCTATGGCTACACCTTC

v_call: TRBV2
j_call: TRBJ1-5
clone_size: .
d_call: .
cdr3_aa: CASSDYLSQPQHF
cdr3_nt: TGTGCCAGCAGTGACTACTTAAGCCAGCCCCAGCATTTT

v_call: TRBV3-1/TRBV3-2
j_call: TRBJ1-5
clone_size: .
d_call: .
cdr3_aa: CASNSGIGQPQHF
cdr3_nt: TGTGCCAGCAACTCAGGGATCGGTCAGCCCCAGCATTTT

v_call: TRBV24-1
j_call: TRBJ1-2
clone_size: .
d_call: .
cdr3_aa: CATSDPADRGANYGYTF
cdr3_nt: TGTGCCACCAGTGATCCGGCGGACCGGGGAGCTAACTATGGCTACACCTTC

v_call: TRBV5-1
j_call: TRBJ2-7
clone_size: .
d_call: .
cdr3_aa: CASSLDGNSYEQYF
cdr3_nt: TGCGCCAGCAGCTTGGACGGGAATTCCTACGAGCAGTACTTC

v_call: TRBV9
j_call: TRBJ2-3
clone_size: .
d_call: TRBD2
cdr3_aa: CASSGRLAGGTDTQYF
cdr3_nt: TGTGCCAGCAGCGGCAGACTAGCGGGGGGCACAGATACGCAGTATTTT

v_call: TRBV6-5
j_call: TRBJ1-6
clone_size: .
d_call: TRBD1
cdr3_aa: CASSYQYRGGRSPLHF
cdr3_nt: TGTGCCAGCAGTTACCAATACAGGGGTGGAAGGTCACCCCTCCACTTT

v_call: TRBV20-1
j_call: TRBJ2-7
clone_size: .
d_call: TRBD2
cdr3_aa: CSASYGGGDHEQYF
cdr3_nt: TGCAGTGCTAGTTACGGCGGGGGGGACCACGAGCAGTACTTC